This T cell receptor beta chain was identified during a study of early T cells in non-severe SARS-CoV-2 infection. TCRdb re-derived calls from the 5' RACE reads in MiXCR, one entry per CDR3 protein. This table has around 31,000 distinct CDR3 sequences, about 10% appearing once. The CDR3 sequence is 13 residues long. V was shortened by 5 bases and J by 3 bases, with 12 bases between the two germline ends. The germline V gene encodes CDR1 DFQATT and CDR2 SNEGSKA (reference sequence). The chain links TRBV20-1 to TRBJ2-3, with D unresolved. Source material: whole blood. The sequence was obtained from an adult who was a healthcare worker with PCR-confirmed SARS-CoV-2 infection or an uninfected control (not recorded which). CDR3 amino acids: CSAPAELTDTQYF. In DNA form, the CDR3 reads TGCAGTGCTCCTGCGGAGTTAACAGATACGCAGTATTTT.